These T cell receptor beta chains were read from a single sample in a study of T cell responses to AZD1222 COVID-19 vaccine. Some clones are missing from TCRdb's copy, which holds only in-frame ones; the method was immunoSEQ multiplex PCR. Among approximately 80,000 clones listed, around 85% were seen once. Specimen: peripheral blood, collected 28 days after the second AZD1222 dose. All receptors come from an adult who received the AZD1222 COVID-19 vaccine. The CDR3 runs from the conserved cysteine through the conserved F or W. D genes are given only for firm matches. Size is omitted from some rows. Given values are once, few, many or a class for expanded clones.

J gene	D gene	V gene	clone size	CDR3 DNA	CDR3 protein
TRBJ1-1	-	TRBV28	-	TGTGCCAGCAGCCCAACTCTTTCGGAAGCTTTCTTT	CASSPTLSEAFF
TRBJ1-2	-	TRBV5-1	-	TGCGCCAGCAGCCCCCCTGTGGGTGACTATGGCTACACCTTC	CASSPPVGDYGYTF
TRBJ1-5	-	TRBV5-6	-	TGTGCCAGCAGCCAGGGGAATCAGCCCCAGCATTTT	CASSQGNQPQHF
TRBJ2-7	TRBD1	TRBV28	-	TGTGCCAGCAGTTTTCCGGGACAGGGGTCGTCCTACGAGCAGTACTTC	CASSFPGQGSSYEQYF
TRBJ2-2	-	TRBV5-3	once	TGTGCCAGAAGCTTGGAAAAGTTAGGCAACTTAACCGGGGAGCTGTTTTTT	CARSLEKLGNLTGELFF
TRBJ2-7	-	TRBV28	-	TGTGCCAGCCACTCACCCTACTACTACGAGCAGTACTTC	CASHSPYYYEQYF
TRBJ1-1	TRBD1	TRBV7-2	-	TGTGCCAGCAGCTCGGGACAGCGCTTGGAAGCTTTCTTT	CASSSGQRLEAFF
TRBJ1-1	-	TRBV7-2	-	TGTGCCAGCGGACAAGGACAGCTTACGAACACTGAAGCTTTCTTT	CASGQGQLTNTEAFF
TRBJ2-2	-	TRBV7-3	-	TGTGCCAGCAGCTTTGGACCCATGTCCGGGGAGCTGTTTTTT	CASSFGPMSGELFF
TRBJ1-3	-	TRBV28	-	TGTGCCAGCAGCCTTACGACCCCCGGGGCCTCTGGAAACACCATATATTTT	CASSLTTPGASGNTIYF